The rows below give T cell receptor beta chains drawn from one sample of a study of radiation and T cells in renal cell carcinoma. Assay: immunoSEQ multiplex PCR; the TCRdb copy retains only in-frame clones and omits some. Of tens of thousands of clones listed, 80% are singletons. The material was blood, obtained from a patient whose treatment included radiotherapy and nephrectomy. The receptors originated from a woman between 65 and 79 years old with renal cell carcinoma. CDR3s include the opening cysteine and the closing phenylalanine or tryptophan.

CDR3: CAWGAQFYGYTF
length: 12
V: TRBV30

CDR3: CASRPGRSGANVLTF
length: 15
V: TRBV2

CDR3: CASSLALASTDTQYF
length: 15
V: TRBV7-2

CDR3: CASLGGNTIYF
length: 11
V: TRBV10-2

CDR3: CASSLREWEQYF
length: 12
V: TRBV7-9

CDR3: CSVGQGTSGANVLTF
length: 15
V: TRBV29-1

CDR3: CASSWHSGDSEAFF
length: 14
V: TRBV5-1

CDR3: CASSIYGQGTNYGYTF
length: 16
V: TRBV5-1

CDR3: CASSGTKIEYEQYF
length: 14
V: TRBV2

CDR3: CASSLPVNTEAFF
length: 13
V: TRBV7-8

CDR3: CASSLDRYNQPQHF
length: 14
V: TRBV7-8

CDR3: CAIRGGGVSQGNTEAFF
length: 17
V: TRBV10-3

CDR3: CASSLYLAGGQETQYF
length: 16
V: TRBV5-4

CDR3: CASRKSGASYEQYF
length: 14
V: TRBV2

CDR3: CASSQYRETDTQYF
length: 14
V: TRBV4-1

CDR3: CASSLPGGDEQYF
length: 13
V: TRBV5-5